Below are 16 T cell receptor beta chains sequenced from a single sample in a study of blood T cell repertoires in COVID-19. Assay: immunoSEQ multiplex PCR; the TCRdb copy retains only in-frame clones and omits some. The sample records about 210,000 clones, roughly nine tenths being singletons. The source material was peripheral blood. These TCRs come from a middle-aged man with acute or convalescent COVID-19.

This clone has only one observation. The chain has TRBV12-3 or TRBV12-4 and TRBJ1-1, with D unclear. Trimming shortened V by 1 base and J by 3 bases, and 6 bases separated the two germline ends. The CDR3 runs 13 residues. The CDR3 DNA sequence: TGTGCCAGCAGTTTAGTGGGCTACACTGAAGCTTTCTTT. The encoded protein is CASSLVGYTEAFF.

The J gene is TRBJ2-1, the V gene TRBV5-6; TRBD2 matches at 12 bases. Germline V gene data show CDR1 as SGHDT and CDR2 as YYEEEE. The CDR3 has 18 residues. The V segment lost 3 bases and the J segment 0 bases; nucleotides outside the gene matches: 7. CDR3 sequence: CASSSGTSGLGSYNEQFF. In nucleotides, the CDR3 is TGTGCCAGCAGCTCCGGGACTAGCGGGCTTGGCTCCTACAATGAGCAGTTCTTC.

The chain employs TRBV28 and TRBJ1-1; TRBD1 agrees at 9 bases. The CDR3 spans 15 residues. V gave up 5 bases and J gave up 5 bases; unmatched junction bases: 9. In germline, CDR1 is MDHEN, CDR2 SYDVKM. CDR3 protein: CASSAITGGRTEAFF. The CDR3 coding sequence is TGTGCCAGCAGTGCTATTACAGGGGGCAGAACTGAAGCTTTCTTT.

The gene calls are TRBV5-4 and TRBJ2-7; TRBD1 matches 7 bases. The CDR3 length is 15 residues. The germline V gene has CDR1 SGHNT and CDR2 YYREEE (reference sequence). Trimming at V came to 4 bases and at J to 0 bases, leaving 7 bases not matched to a gene. Written as DNA, the CDR3 is TGTGCCAGCAGCCTTCCGGGACAGAGCTCCTACGAGCAGTACTTC. Amino acids: CASSLPGQSSYEQYF.

J is TRBJ2-1 and V is TRBV7-9; 10 nucleotides agree with TRBD2. The V gene's germline CDR1 is SEHNR and CDR2 FQNEAQ (reference sequence). Losses at the gene ends were 1 base for V and 1 base for J; bases not matched to a gene: 4. This CDR3 contains 17 residues. The CDR3 nucleotides are TGTGCCAGCAGCTTAGGTAGCGGGGGGCGATCCTACAATGAGCAGTTCTTC. It yields the protein CASSLGSGGRSYNEQFF. Drawing the rest from reference TRBV7-9 and TRBJ2-1, the complete variable domain is DTGVSQNPRHKITKRGQNVTFRCDPISEHNRLYWYRQTLGQGPEFLTYFQNEAQLEKSRLLSDRFSAERPKGSFSTLEIQRTEQGDSAMYLCASSLGSGGRSYNEQFFGPGTRLTVL.

The chain is built from TRBV19 and TRBJ2-1; no clear D. The germline CDR1 and CDR2 sequences are LNHDA and SQIVND (reference sequence). Trimming left V 7 bases short and J 0 bases short, with 10 bases between. The CDR3 sequence is 14 residues long. The CDR3 is CASISPNSYNEQFF. In DNA, the CDR3 is TGTGCCAGTATTAGTCCTAACTCCTACAATGAGCAGTTCTTC.

This clone came up once. The V and J genes are TRBV30 and TRBJ2-5; 12 nucleotides line up with TRBD2. The length of the CDR3 is 15 residues. From germline, CDR1 is GTSNPN and CDR2 SVGIG (reference sequence). V dropped 4 bases and J dropped 5; count of bases not matched to a gene: 8. The CDR3 loop is CAWTPSGRARETQYF. The CDR3 DNA sequence: TGTGCCTGGACCCCTAGCGGGAGGGCTAGGGAGACCCAGTACTTC. The complete variable domain, with remaining parts taken from reference TRBV30 and TRBJ2-5, reads SQTIHQWPATLVQPVGSPLSLECTVEGTSNPNLYWYRQAAGRGLQLLFYSVGIGQISSEVPQNLSASRPQDRQFILSSKKLLLSDSGFYLCAWTPSGRARETQYFGPGTRLLVL.

This clone was detected only once. This sequence joins TRBV5-1 and TRBJ1-4, with no clear D. Germline lookup yields CDR1 SGHRS and CDR2 YFSETQ. V was pared by 1 base and J by 4 bases, with 14 bases between. CDR3 length: 16 residues. CDR3 loop: CASSLTAPMSNEKLFF. The CDR3 DNA is TGCGCCAGCAGCTTGACAGCCCCAATGAGTAATGAAAAACTGTTTTTT.

The chain is built from TRBV27 and TRBJ1-2; a possible D gene is TRBD1 (5 bases). V was cut by 5 bases and J by 5 bases, with 18 bases left in between. Germline CDR1 is MNHEY and CDR2 is SMNVEV (reference sequence). This CDR3 is built from 15 residues. The CDR3 sequence is CASSPEPTGVYGYTF. CDR3 nucleotide sequence: TGTGCCAGCAGTCCCGAACCGACGGGGGTGTATGGCTACACCTTC.

CDR3 amino acids: CASSQRTSGGAVGDTQYF. CDR3 sequence (DNA): TGTGCCAGCAGCCAAAGGACTAGCGGGGGGGCCGTTGGTGATACGCAGTATTTT. The J gene is TRBJ2-3, the V gene TRBV7-6, with 15 bases identical to TRBD2. The CDR3 has 18 amino acids. Germline V CDR1 and CDR2: SGHVS, FNYEAQ. V gave up 5 bases and J gave up 6 bases; unmatched junction bases: 12.

V gene TRBV5-1 combines with J gene TRBJ2-1; 10 bases map to TRBD2. The germline V gene has CDR1 SGHRS and CDR2 YFSETQ. The CDR3 has 19 amino acids. Trimming took 0 bases from V and 7 from J; bases not matched to a gene: 16. The CDR3 nucleotides are TGCGCCAGCAGCTTGGCCGGTCTAGCGGGAGCCCCGGGGTTTAATGAGCAGTTCTTC. The encoded protein is CASSLAGLAGAPGFNEQFF. Full variable domain (outside the CDR3, taken from reference TRBV5-1 and TRBJ2-1): KAGVTQTPRYLIKTRGQQVTLSCSPISGHRSVSWYQQTPGQGLQFLFEYFSETQRNKGNFPGRFSGRQFSNSRSEMNVSTLELGDSALYLCASSLAGLAGAPGFNEQFFGPGTRLTVL.

The gene calls are TRBV19 and TRBJ2-4; TRBD2 aligns across 8 bases. V was pared by 7 bases and J by 3 bases, with 5 bases of the junction left unmatched. The CDR3 runs 14 residues. The germline V gene encodes CDR1 LNHDA and CDR2 SQIVND (reference sequence). The CDR3 is CASNRAGVKNIQYF. The CDR3 nucleotides read TGTGCCAGTAATAGAGCGGGGGTCAAAAACATTCAGTACTTC.

This rearrangement joins TRBV12-3 or TRBV12-4 to TRBJ1-2; no firm D call. The length of the CDR3 is 12 residues. V lost 6 bases and J 4 bases, leaving 9 bases between the germline ends. The DNA for the CDR3 is TGTGCCAGCAGCTCAGAGGGCTATGGCTACACCTTC. It encodes CASSSEGYGYTF.

This clone was recorded a few times. This sequence joins TRBV15 and TRBJ2-1; TRBD2 might be the D (6 bases). Germline assignment: CDR1 LNHNV and CDR2 YYDKDF (reference sequence). The ends were cut back, 1 base at V and 4 bases at J, with 14 bases in the middle. The CDR3 covers 16 residues. The CDR3 spells CATSRGGGAWYNEQFF. CDR3 DNA: TGTGCCACCAGCAGAGGAGGCGGGGCCTGGTACAATGAGCAGTTCTTC.

Only one count was recorded for this clone. J is TRBJ2-1 and V is TRBV5-5; 8 bases are a match to TRBD1. J lost 5 bases, V lost 2 bases, and 6 bases had no gene match. CDR1 SGHKS and CDR2 YYEKEE come from the germline V gene (reference sequence). The CDR3 covers 15 residues. In DNA form, the CDR3 reads TGTGCCAGCAGCTTCTGGACAGGGTCTAACAATGAGCAGTTCTTC. Amino acid sequence: CASSFWTGSNNEQFF.

The genes are TRBV7-9 and TRBJ1-2, with 10 bases aligning to TRBD1. In germline, CDR1 is SEHNR, CDR2 FQNEAQ (reference sequence). The V and J ends lost 5 bases and 2 bases, in that order; junction bases with no gene match: 11. The CDR3 spans 17 residues. CDR3 sequence: CASSLTIMGQGNYGYTF. The CDR3 DNA follows: TGTGCCAGCAGCCTCACCATTATGGGACAGGGGAACTATGGCTACACCTTC.